Below are 10 T cell receptor beta chains sequenced from a single sample in a study of a mutant IDH1 vaccine in newly diagnosed glioma. Their cognate antigens are unknown. Only in-frame clones appear in the TCRdb table, and some are missing; sequencing was by immunoSEQ multiplex PCR. The table lists around 56,000 clones, approximately 78% of them singletons. Documented time point: week 23, last vaccination. The study gave 300 ug of mutant IDH1 20-mer peptide per vaccine dose, with topical imiquimod. The input for sequencing was PBMCs, taken from a glioma patient whose treatment included an IDH1 peptide vaccine. These receptors were collected from a woman aged 40 to 55 with glioma. Some clones in this sample may be carry-over from other donors' samples.

This chain joins TRBV15 and TRBJ1-1; the match to TRBD1 covers 7 bases. The junction had 7 bases not matched to a gene; V was cut back by 4 bases and J by 2 bases. This CDR3 has 15 residues. Germline V gene lookup returns CDR1 LNHNV and CDR2 YYDKDF (reference sequence). The CDR3 region is CATSTNGDRNTEAFF. The CDR3 DNA reads TGTGCCACCAGCACCAATGGGGACAGAAACACTGAAGCTTTCTTT.

The chain links TRBV20-1 to TRBJ2-5; TRBD1 might be the D (5 bases). The CDR3 contains 11 residues. Trimming shortened V by 8 bases and J by 1 base, and 8 bases separated the two germline ends. The germline CDR1 and CDR2 sequences are DFQATT and SNEGSKA (reference sequence). The CDR3 DNA sequence: TGCAGTTTACAGGCCCAAGAGACCCAGTACTTC. This gives the protein CSLQAQETQYF.

The J gene is TRBJ1-1, the V gene TRBV7-9; TRBD1 aligns across 8 bases. With 0 bases clipped from V and 1 base from J, the junction kept 13 bases outside the gene matches. From germline, CDR1 is SEHNR and CDR2 FQNEAQ (reference sequence). The CDR3 loop spans 19 amino acids. As DNA, the CDR3 is TGTGCCAGCAGCTTAGCGCGATACGGCAGGGGGCTCAGGAACACTGAAGCTTTCTTT. Translation gives CASSLARYGRGLRNTEAFF.

The chain links TRBV2 to TRBJ1-1; D is undetermined. Between the trimmed V and J ends, which lost 6 bases and 4 bases, there was a span of 9 bases. The CDR3 length is 12 residues. Looked up from germline, CDR1 is SNHLY and CDR2 is FYNNEI. CDR3 bases: TGTGCCAGCAGAGAGCAGGTCACTGAAGCTTTCTTT. Its translation is CASREQVTEAFF.

The chain joins TRBV2 to TRBJ1-3; D is unresolved. Trimming removed 3 bases from V and 4 bases from J, with 10 bases in between. The germline V gene encodes CDR1 SNHLY and CDR2 FYNNEI. This CDR3 is 14 amino acids long. The CDR3 reads CASSDPGSGNTIYF. The DNA of the CDR3 is TGTGCCAGCAGTGACCCCGGGTCCGGAAACACCATATATTTT.

This chain connects TRBV2 to TRBJ2-7; D call uncertain. The CDR3 spans 9 residues. Trimming left V 8 bases short and J 4 bases short, with 3 bases between. Germline V gene sequence: CDR1 SNHLY, CDR2 FYNNEI. CDR3 bases: TGTGCCAGCGGTTACGAGCAGTACTTC. Translated: CASGYEQYF. Supplemented by reference TRBV2 and TRBJ2-7, the full variable domain reads EPEVTQTPSHQVTQMGQEVILRCVPISNHLYFYWYRQILGQKVEFLVSFYNNEISEKSEIFDDQFSVERPDGSNFTLKIRSTKLEDSAMYFCASGYEQYFGPGTRLTVT.

The chain combines TRBV5-1 with TRBJ2-2; D unclear. V lost 0 bases and J lost 2, with 5 bases in between. The CDR3 runs 14 residues. Germline V gene data show CDR1 as SGHRS and CDR2 as YFSETQ. The CDR3 region has the DNA TGCGCCAGCAGCTTGGACAGTAACACCGGGGAGCTGTTTTTT. Translating gives CASSLDSNTGELFF.

The CDR3 nucleotides are TGTGCCAGCTCACCAAGTCCCTACGAGCAGTACTTC. Encoded protein: CASSPSPYEQYF. This sequence joins TRBV18 and TRBJ2-7; no firm D call. The germline CDR1 and CDR2 sequences are KGHSH and LQKENI. The CDR3 is made up of 12 amino acids. Trimming removed 2 bases from V and 2 bases from J, with 4 bases in between.

This chain connects TRBV27 to TRBJ1-6; D is unresolved. V dropped 2 bases and J dropped 6 bases, with 8 bases sitting between them. Germline V lookup: CDR1 MNHEY, CDR2 SMNVEV (reference sequence). This CDR3 is 14 amino acids long. CDR3 sequence (DNA): TGTGCCAGCAGTTTAGCCCGGGTTAATTCACCCCTCCACTTT. Residues: CASSLARVNSPLHF.

The V and J genes are TRBV7-9 and TRBJ1-1; D gene unclear. Deletions cut 4 bases from V and 0 bases from J, with 9 bases between. Per germline, CDR1 SEHNR and CDR2 FQNEAQ (reference sequence). CDR3 length: 14 amino acids. The CDR3 loop is CASSSEPVNTEAFF. For the CDR3, the DNA is TGTGCCAGCAGCTCCGAGCCAGTGAACACTGAAGCTTTCTTT.